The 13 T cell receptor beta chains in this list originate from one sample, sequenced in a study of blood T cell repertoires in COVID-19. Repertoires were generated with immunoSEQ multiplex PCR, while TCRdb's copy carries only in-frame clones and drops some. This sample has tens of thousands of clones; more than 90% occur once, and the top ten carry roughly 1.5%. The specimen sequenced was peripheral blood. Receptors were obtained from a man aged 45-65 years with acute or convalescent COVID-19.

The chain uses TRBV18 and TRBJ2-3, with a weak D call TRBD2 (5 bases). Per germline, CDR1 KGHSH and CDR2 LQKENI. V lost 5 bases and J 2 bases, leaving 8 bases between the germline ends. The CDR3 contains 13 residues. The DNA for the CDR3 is TGTGCCAGCTCAGTAGGACTCACAGATACGCAGTATTTT. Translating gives CASSVGLTDTQYF.

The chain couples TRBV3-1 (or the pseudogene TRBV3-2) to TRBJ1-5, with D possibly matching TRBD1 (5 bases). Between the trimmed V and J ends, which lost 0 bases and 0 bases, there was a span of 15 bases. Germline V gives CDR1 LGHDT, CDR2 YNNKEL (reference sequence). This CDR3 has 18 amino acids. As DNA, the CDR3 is TGTGCCAGCAGCCAAGATATTACAGGCCTTTATAGCAATCAGCCCCAGCATTTT. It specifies CASSQDITGLYSNQPQHF.

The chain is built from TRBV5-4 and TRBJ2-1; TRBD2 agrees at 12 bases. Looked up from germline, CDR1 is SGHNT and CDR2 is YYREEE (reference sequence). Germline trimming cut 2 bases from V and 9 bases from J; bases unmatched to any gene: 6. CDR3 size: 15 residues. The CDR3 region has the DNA TGTGCCAGCAGCTTCAGACTAGCGGGAGATCCTGAGCAGTTCTTC. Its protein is CASSFRLAGDPEQFF.

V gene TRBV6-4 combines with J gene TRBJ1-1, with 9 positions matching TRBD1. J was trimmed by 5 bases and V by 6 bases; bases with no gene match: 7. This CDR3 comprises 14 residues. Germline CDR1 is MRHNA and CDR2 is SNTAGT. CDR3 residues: CASRKGQGWTEAFF. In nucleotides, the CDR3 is TGTGCCAGCAGGAAGGGACAGGGTTGGACTGAAGCTTTCTTT.

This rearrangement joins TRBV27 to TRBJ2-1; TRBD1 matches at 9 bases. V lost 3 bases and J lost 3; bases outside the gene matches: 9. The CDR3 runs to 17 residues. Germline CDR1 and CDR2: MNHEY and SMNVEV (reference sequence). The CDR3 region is CASSFIFDRGGYNEQFF. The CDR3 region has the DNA TGTGCCAGCAGTTTTATATTCGACAGGGGGGGCTACAATGAGCAGTTCTTC.

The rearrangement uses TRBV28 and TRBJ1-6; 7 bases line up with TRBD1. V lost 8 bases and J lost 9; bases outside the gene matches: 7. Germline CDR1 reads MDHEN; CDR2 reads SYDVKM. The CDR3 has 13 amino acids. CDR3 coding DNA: TGTGCCAGCTGGGGGACAGATTTTTCACCCCTCCACTTT. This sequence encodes CASWGTDFSPLHF.

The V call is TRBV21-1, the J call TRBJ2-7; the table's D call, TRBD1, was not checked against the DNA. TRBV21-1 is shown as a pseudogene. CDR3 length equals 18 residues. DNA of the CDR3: TGTGCCAGCAGCGAACGTTTCGACAGTTCTAGATTCTCCTACGAGCAGTACTTC. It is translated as CASSERFDSSRFSYEQYF.

CDR3 sequence: CASSVLSTGDQPQHF. The CDR3 coding sequence is TGTGCCAGCAGCGTACTCTCGACAGGAGATCAGCCCCAGCATTTT. This chain connects TRBV9 to TRBJ1-5; possible D gene TRBD1, 6 bases. The length of the CDR3 is 15 residues. Trimming took 1 base from V and 5 from J, leaving 13 bases between them. The germline V gene has CDR1 SGDLS and CDR2 YYNGEE.

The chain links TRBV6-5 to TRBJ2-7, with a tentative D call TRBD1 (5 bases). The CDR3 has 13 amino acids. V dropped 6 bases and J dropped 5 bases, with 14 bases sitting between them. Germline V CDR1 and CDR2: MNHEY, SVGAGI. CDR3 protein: CASRQTGTHEQYV. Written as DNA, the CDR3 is TGTGCCAGCAGGCAAACAGGAACCCACGAGCAGTACGTC.

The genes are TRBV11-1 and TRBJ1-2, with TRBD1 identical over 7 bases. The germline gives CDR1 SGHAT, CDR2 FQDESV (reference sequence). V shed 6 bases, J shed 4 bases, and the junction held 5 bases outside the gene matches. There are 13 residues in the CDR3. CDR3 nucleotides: TGTGCCAGCAGGCCCGGGACAGCCTATGGCTACACCTTC. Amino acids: CASRPGTAYGYTF.

The CDR3 bases are TGTGCCACCAGCAGAGGGTCGGCGGGGGTCAATGAAAAACTGTTTTTT. Its protein is CATSRGSAGVNEKLFF. This sequence joins TRBV15 and TRBJ1-4; D may be TRBD1 (5 bases). Germline CDR1 LNHNV, CDR2 YYDKDF (reference sequence). The CDR3 is 16 residues long. Trimming took off 1 base at V and 5 bases at J, with 14 bases between the two ends.

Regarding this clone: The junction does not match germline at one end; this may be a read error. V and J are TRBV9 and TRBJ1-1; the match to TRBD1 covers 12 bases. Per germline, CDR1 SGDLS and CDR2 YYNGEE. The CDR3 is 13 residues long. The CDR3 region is CASSVVGGQGATF. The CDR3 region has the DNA TGTGCCAGCAGCGTAGTAGGGGGACAGGGGGCAACCTTT. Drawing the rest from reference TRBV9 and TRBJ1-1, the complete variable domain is DSGVTQTPKHLITATGQRVTLRCSPRSGDLSVYWYQQSLDQGLQFLIQYYNGEERAKGNILERFSAQQFPDLHSELNLSSLELGDSALYFCASSVVGGQGATFGQGTRLTVV.

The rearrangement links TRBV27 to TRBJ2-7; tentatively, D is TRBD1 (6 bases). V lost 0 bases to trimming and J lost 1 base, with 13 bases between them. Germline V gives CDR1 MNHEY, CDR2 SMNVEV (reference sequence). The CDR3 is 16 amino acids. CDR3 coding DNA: TGTGCCAGCAGTTTATCAGCCGGGACACATTCCTACGAGCAGTACTTC. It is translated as CASSLSAGTHSYEQYF.